The next 13 T cell receptor beta chains were all read from a single sample in a study of blood T cell repertoires in COVID-19. Here immunoSEQ multiplex PCR was the method, and the copy in TCRdb shows in-frame clones only, minus some. The sample yields roughly 200,000 clones, around 84% seen once. Sequenced: peripheral blood. Receptors were obtained from a man aged 40-50 years with active or convalescent COVID-19.

This clone was counted once. This chain joins TRBV10-1 and TRBJ2-1; D gene ambiguous. The CDR3 sequence is 12 residues long. Germline values: CDR1 WNHNN, CDR2 SYGVQD (reference sequence). The V gene lost 3 bases and the J gene lost 9 bases, with 9 bases spanning the gap. This CDR3 reads CASSDKWSEQFF. In DNA form, the CDR3 reads TGCGCCAGCAGTGATAAGTGGAGTGAGCAGTTCTTC.

In nucleotides, the CDR3 is TGTGCCAGCAGATATAGCGGGGGGAACACCGGGGAGCTGTTTTTT. It specifies CASRYSGGNTGELFF. The chain combines TRBV7-3 with TRBJ2-2; 9 positions match TRBD2. In germline, CDR1 is SGHTA, CDR2 FQGTGA. Trimming removed 6 bases from V and 1 base from J; junction bases left unmatched: 3. This CDR3 comprises 15 residues.

This rearrangement joins TRBV14 to TRBJ2-4; TRBD2 might be the D (5 bases). Germline-derived CDR1 and CDR2 are SGHDN and FVKESK. This CDR3 region has 15 residues. Trimming pared 5 bases from V and 0 bases from J, leaving 11 bases between. The CDR3 nucleotides are TGTGCCAGCAGCAAGGTCGGACTAGCCAAAAACATTCAGTACTTC. Its translation: CASSKVGLAKNIQYF.

V and J are TRBV19 and TRBJ2-1; D uncertain. Per germline, CDR1 LNHDA and CDR2 SQIVND (reference sequence). The CDR3 loop spans 15 amino acids. V was pared by 3 bases and J by 5 bases, with 14 bases between. This CDR3 reads CASSMTRIYDNEQFF. CDR3 bases: TGTGCCAGTAGTATGACGAGGATTTACGACAATGAGCAGTTCTTC.

The chain has TRBV2 and TRBJ1-5; D uncertain. The germline CDR1 and CDR2 sequences are SNHLY and FYNNEI. CDR3 size: 13 residues. The germline V and J ends were trimmed by 7 bases and 7 bases, with 14 bases remaining between them. CDR3 sequence (DNA): TGTGCCAGCACCGTGGAGGGAAGGCAGCCCCAGCATTTT. Protein: CASTVEGRQPQHF.

The chain is built from TRBV7-3 and TRBJ2-7, with D uncertain. V was shortened by 2 bases and J by 3 bases, with 11 bases between the two germline ends. Looked up from germline, CDR1 is SGHTA and CDR2 is FQGTGA. CDR3 length equals 14 residues. The DNA of the CDR3 is TGTGCCAGCAGCTTAGAACCAGGCGTCTACGAGCAGTACTTC. Amino acid sequence: CASSLEPGVYEQYF.

The chain employs TRBV7-8 and TRBJ2-1; no clear D gene. Germline-derived CDR1 and CDR2 are SGHVS and FQNEAQ. The CDR3 runs 13 residues. Trimming removed 8 bases at V and 0 bases at J, with 8 bases between. CDR3 DNA sequence: TGTGCCAGCTGTTCTAGCTCCTACAATGAGCAGTTCTTC. Its protein is CASCSSSYNEQFF. Drawing the rest from reference TRBV7-8 and TRBJ2-1, the complete variable domain is GAGVSQSPRYKVAKRGQDVALRCDPISGHVSLFWYQQALGQGPEFLTYFQNEAQLDKSGLPSDRFFAERPEGSVSTLKIQRTQQEDSAVYLCASCSSSYNEQFFGPGTRLTVL.

The V and J genes are TRBV3-1 (or the pseudogene TRBV3-2) and TRBJ1-6; 10 bases are shared with TRBD1. Germline V gene sequence: CDR1 LGHDT, CDR2 YNNKEL (reference sequence). The CDR3 runs to 13 residues. J lost 10 bases, V lost 6 bases, and 3 bases had no gene match. The chain's CDR3 is CASRDRGPSPLHF. The DNA for the CDR3 is TGTGCCAGCAGAGACAGGGGGCCATCACCCCTCCACTTT.

This clone was observed a single time. This sequence joins TRBV2 and TRBJ2-1; TRBD1 aligns across 8 bases. With 6 bases clipped from V and 7 bases from J, the junction kept 11 bases outside the gene matches. The CDR3 has 15 residues. The germline V gene encodes CDR1 SNHLY and CDR2 FYNNEI. The CDR3 sequence is CASSPRGTGGNEQFF. CDR3 nucleotide sequence: TGTGCCAGCAGCCCCCGTGGGACAGGCGGGAATGAGCAGTTCTTC.

V is TRBV7-9 and J is TRBJ1-6; possibly TRBD1 for D (5 bases). The CDR3 runs 15 residues. Trimming stripped 3 bases from V and 8 bases from J, with 14 bases between. The germline V gene encodes CDR1 SEHNR and CDR2 FQNEAQ (reference sequence). In DNA form, the CDR3 reads TGTGCCAGCAGCTTCCTGGGGGGTACGGATTCACCCCTCCACTTT. Residues: CASSFLGGTDSPLHF.

This clone was recorded only once. V usage is TRBV5-1 and J usage is TRBJ1-3, with 7 bases fitting TRBD1. In germline, CDR1 is SGHRS, CDR2 YFSETQ. CDR3 length: 17 residues. V was clipped by 2 bases and J by 0 bases; unmatched bases: 8. The CDR3 here is CASSLHSTGTSGNTIYF. CDR3 in DNA: TGCGCCAGCAGCTTACACTCGACAGGGACCTCTGGAAACACCATATATTTT.

To note about this clone: At the DNA level, this CDR3 is encoded by other sequences in the same sample as well. J is TRBJ2-1 and V is TRBV7-3, with 8 bases fitting TRBD1. The CDR3 has 15 amino acids. In germline, CDR1 is SGHTA, CDR2 FQGTGA. V lost 2 bases and J lost 0; bases outside the gene matches: 0. CDR3 in amino acids: CASSLDRGSYNEQFF. The CDR3 DNA is TGTGCCAGCAGCTTAGACAGGGGCTCCTACAATGAGCAGTTCTTC. Full variable domain (rest looked up from reference TRBV7-3 and TRBJ2-1): GAGVSQTPSNKVTEKGKYVELRCDPISGHTALYWYRQSLGQGPEFLIYFQGTGAADDSGLPNDRFFAVRPEGSVSTLKIQRTERGDSAVYLCASSLDRGSYNEQFFGPGTRLTVL.

This chain connects TRBV2 to TRBJ2-3, with D possibly matching TRBD1 (6 bases). Germline CDR1 and CDR2: SNHLY and FYNNEI. Trimming removed 5 bases at V and 0 bases at J, with 9 bases between. This CDR3 comprises 14 residues. CDR3 sequence: CASSLDRSTDTQYF. The CDR3 DNA reads as TGTGCCAGCAGTCTCGACAGGAGCACAGATACGCAGTATTTT.